These 29 T cell receptor beta chains were all obtained from the same sample, sequenced in a study of beta chain features in type 1 diabetes. Findings of the study overall: In all four CD4+ subsets, TCRB CDR3 length was significantly, moderately reduced in type 1 diabetes.

These TCRs are of unknown antigen specificity. The sequenced template was cDNA made from the entire isolated RNA. The method was immunoSEQ multiplex PCR; TCRdb's version includes in-frame clones alone and lacks a portion of them. The data hold some 330,000 clones, with around 12% observed a single time. The sequenced material came from naive CD4+ T cells from blood. The receptors shown here come from a woman in her late teens or twenties with type 1 diabetes.

The V call is TRBV9, the J call TRBJ1-1; no clear D gene. Germline CDR1 SGDLS, CDR2 YYNGEE. The CDR3 has 14 amino acids. V lost 2 bases to trimming and J lost 3 bases, with 11 bases between them. In DNA form, the CDR3 reads TGTGCCAGCAGCGTGGCGGCAGACCACACTGAAGCTTTCTTT. It codes for CASSVAADHTEAFF.

This clone was counted between two and nine times. The chain uses TRBV7-2 and TRBJ2-1, with 8 bases matching TRBD1. Germline values: CDR1 SGHTA, CDR2 FQGNSA. After removal of 5 bases from V and 4 bases from J, the junction contained 7 bases not matched to a gene. CDR3 length equals 15 residues. CDR3 region: CASSPTGGGYNEQFF. As DNA, the CDR3 is TGTGCCAGCAGCCCTACAGGGGGAGGTTACAATGAGCAGTTCTTC.

There are a few counts of this clone. The rearrangement uses TRBV2 and TRBJ2-5; TRBD1 is a possible D gene (5 bases). Gene TRBJ2-7 matches the end of the DNA better, so the J call may be wrong. This CDR3 is built from 11 residues. From germline, CDR1 is SNHLY and CDR2 FYNNEI. The CDR3 protein is CASNGQYEQYF. CDR3 coding DNA: TGTGCCAGCAATGGACAATACGAGCAGTACTTC.

The rearrangement links TRBV23-1 to TRBJ2-7, with 14 bases fitting TRBD2. TRBV23-1 is filed as an ORF, its function uncertain. Trimming removed 6 bases from V and 4 bases from J; junction bases left unmatched: 8. CDR3 length: 16 residues. CDR3 in DNA: TGCGCCAGCAGGCCCGGGACTAGCGGGAGCAGGTACGAGCAGTACTTC. It yields the protein CASRPGTSGSRYEQYF.

This clone appeared a few times. The chain has TRBV18 and TRBJ2-7; D may be TRBD2 (5 bases). The CDR3 runs to 16 residues. Trimming pared 0 bases from V and 0 bases from J, leaving 12 bases between. CDR1 is KGHSH and CDR2 is LQKENI in the germline V gene. The CDR3, as DNA: TGTGCCAGCTCACCACCGAGAGGGTCGAGCTCCTACGAGCAGTACTTC. This sequence encodes CASSPPRGSSSYEQYF.

This clone was counted between two and nine times. The chain links TRBV29-1 to TRBJ2-6; D remains unclear. Trimming stripped 2 bases from V and 1 base from J, with 3 bases between. This CDR3 region has 13 residues. Germline V gene lookup returns CDR1 SQVTM and CDR2 ANQGSEA. CDR3 amino acids: CSVERSGANVLTF. The DNA for the CDR3 is TGCAGCGTTGAACGTTCTGGGGCCAACGTCCTGACTTTC.

V gene TRBV18 combines with J gene TRBJ1-1; D gene unclear. Trimming cost V 2 bases and J 4 bases, with 17 bases left between them. The germline CDR1 and CDR2 sequences are KGHSH and LQKENI. This CDR3 is built from 16 residues. The CDR3 coding sequence is TGTGCCAGCTCACCAGGTGGTTCTCCGAGGAGCACTGAAGCTTTCTTT. The encoded protein is CASSPGGSPRSTEAFF.

This CDR3 is CASSLYSGGRGNQPQHF. Written as DNA, the CDR3 is TGTGCCAGCAGCTTATACTCAGGGGGCCGGGGCAATCAGCCCCAGCATTTT. This sequence joins TRBV7-9 and TRBJ1-5, with 8 bases identical to TRBD1. There are 17 residues in the CDR3. The trim removed 2 bases at V and 2 bases at J, leaving 8 bases unmatched. CDR1 and CDR2 from the germline V gene are SEHNR and FQNEAQ (reference sequence).

The V gene is TRBV7-2, the J gene TRBJ1-4; TRBD1 might be the D (6 bases). The V gene lost 4 bases and the J gene lost 8 bases, with 14 bases spanning the gap. Germline CDR1 SGHTA, CDR2 FQGNSA. There are 14 residues in the CDR3. CDR3 amino acids: CASSSPGGWEKLFF. CDR3 DNA sequence: TGTGCCAGCAGCTCTCCTGGGGGCTGGGAAAAACTGTTTTTT.

The sample holds a few counts of this clone. V and J are TRBV7-9 and TRBJ2-5; D uncertain. V lost 5 bases and J lost 1, with 11 bases in between. CDR3 length: 14 amino acids. Germline-derived CDR1 and CDR2 are SEHNR and FQNEAQ (reference sequence). The DNA of the CDR3 is TGTGCCAGCAGCCCTGGTGTGAGCCAAGAGACCCAGTACTTC. Amino acids: CASSPGVSQETQYF.

The chain employs TRBV25-1 and TRBJ1-2, with 10 bases matching TRBD1. CDR1 is MGHDK and CDR2 is SYGVNS in the germline V gene. The CDR3 has 14 amino acids. The V and J ends lost 6 bases and 4 bases, in that order; junction bases with no gene match: 5. For the CDR3, the DNA is TGTGCCAGCAGACGACAGGGGGCTTCCTATGGCTACACCTTC. This translates into CASRRQGASYGYTF.

The rearrangement links TRBV19 to TRBJ1-1; no clear D. Germline CDR1 is LNHDA and CDR2 is SQIVND (reference sequence). Trimming removed 5 bases from V and 1 base from J, with 8 bases in between. The CDR3 contains 13 residues. The DNA for the CDR3 is TGTGCCAGTAGTTCGATCGGGAACACTGAAGCTTTCTTT. It specifies CASSSIGNTEAFF.

The chain recombines TRBV21-1 with TRBJ1-1. TRBV21-1 is recorded as a pseudogene. This CDR3 is built from 14 residues. Here the CDR3 reads CASNRSGGDTEAFF. The CDR3 DNA reads as TGTGCCAGCAACCGGTCCGGGGGGGACACTGAAGCTTTCTTT.

J is TRBJ2-7 and V is TRBV5-1, with a tentative D call TRBD1 (6 bases). This CDR3 region has 13 residues. Germline V gives CDR1 SGHRS, CDR2 YFSETQ. The V end was cut by 6 bases, the J end by 5 bases, with 15 bases between. The CDR3 sequence is CASKNRELDEQYF. The CDR3 DNA is TGCGCCAGCAAGAACAGGGAATTGGACGAGCAGTACTTC.

This clone was counted only a few times. The rearrangement links TRBV28 to TRBJ2-7; D may be TRBD2 (5 bases). In germline, CDR1 is MDHEN, CDR2 SYDVKM. The CDR3 loop spans 13 amino acids. Trimming removed 6 bases from V and 2 bases from J, with 11 bases in between. CDR3 protein: CASSTTGTYEQYF. CDR3 DNA sequence: TGTGCCAGCAGCACCACCGGGACCTACGAGCAGTACTTC.

This clone turned up a few times. V is TRBV19 and J is TRBJ2-2, with 9 bases that match TRBD2. With 9 bases clipped from V and 4 bases from J, the junction kept 9 bases outside the gene matches. The CDR3 contains 15 residues. Germline-derived CDR1 and CDR2 are LNHDA and SQIVND (reference sequence). The CDR3 loop is CASASGLASTGELFF. The CDR3 bases are TGTGCCAGCGCCTCGGGACTAGCTAGCACCGGGGAGCTGTTTTTT.

The chain recombines TRBV7-2 with TRBJ1-2, with TRBD1 matching over 7 bases. The germline V gene has CDR1 SGHTA and CDR2 FQGNSA. The CDR3 sequence is 13 residues long. With 2 bases clipped from V and 8 bases from J, the junction kept 5 bases outside the gene matches. CDR3 amino acids: CASSLYTGEGYTF. The CDR3 DNA reads as TGTGCCAGCAGCTTATATACAGGGGAAGGCTACACCTTC.

This clone was counted only a few times. The V gene is TRBV5-4, the J gene TRBJ1-1; a weak D match, TRBD1 (6 bases). The CDR3 covers 14 residues. Trimming removed 4 bases at V and 2 bases at J, with 12 bases between. Looked up from germline, CDR1 is SGHNT and CDR2 is YYREEE (reference sequence). The CDR3 region has the DNA TGTGCCAGCAGCCGTCCAGGGGATAACACTGAAGCTTTCTTT. Protein: CASSRPGDNTEAFF.

J is TRBJ1-3 and V is TRBV7-6; D remains ambiguous. The V gene's germline CDR1 is SGHVS and CDR2 FNYEAQ. The V end was cut by 5 bases, the J end by 4 bases, with 12 bases between. This CDR3 has 14 amino acids. The CDR3 nucleotides read TGTGCCAGCAGCCACCCCCTGAGGGGAAACACCATATATTTT. Its translation: CASSHPLRGNTIYF. Variable domain in full (rest from reference TRBV7-6 and TRBJ1-3): GAGVSQSPRYKVTKRGQDVALRCDPISGHVSLYWYRQALGQGPEFLTYFNYEAQQDKSGLPNDRFSAERPEGSISTLTIQRTEQRDSAMYRCASSHPLRGNTIYFGEGSWLTVV.

For the CDR3, the DNA is TGTGCCAGCAGGGATACAGGGTTCACTGAAGCTTTCTTT. Amino acids: CASRDTGFTEAFF. The V and J genes are TRBV25-1 and TRBJ1-1, with a weak D call TRBD1 (6 bases). The ends were cut back, 6 bases at V and 4 bases at J, with 12 bases in the middle. The CDR3 is 13 residues long. The germline gives CDR1 MGHDK, CDR2 SYGVNS.

This clone was observed a handful of times. The CDR3 DNA follows: TGTGCCAGCAGCTTATCAGGATGGCCTAAAGCTTTCTTT. This codes for CASSLSGWPKAFF. This sequence joins TRBV7-9 and TRBJ1-1; D is uncertain. Germline CDR1 and CDR2: SEHNR and FQNEAQ (reference sequence). The CDR3 runs 13 residues. V lost 2 bases, J lost 9 bases, and 13 bases lay in between.

This clone was seen a handful of times. The J gene is TRBJ1-1, the V gene TRBV5-4; D remains unclear. Germline loops: CDR1 SGHNT, CDR2 YYREEE (reference sequence). This CDR3 comprises 14 residues. Deletions cut 3 bases from V and 1 base from J, with 10 bases between. In nucleotides, the CDR3 is TGTGCCAGCAGCTCGCAACCGGGGAACACTGAAGCTTTCTTT. This gives the protein CASSSQPGNTEAFF.

The chain carries TRBV2 and TRBJ2-4; TRBD1 matches at 11 bases. Germline V gives CDR1 SNHLY, CDR2 FYNNEI. V lost 10 bases to trimming and J lost 6 bases; unmatched junction nucleotides: 11. The CDR3 runs to 15 residues. CDR3 sequence reads: CATGQGVVGRNIQYF. CDR3 in DNA: TGTGCCACGGGACAGGGGGTTGTCGGGAGAAACATTCAGTACTTC.

The chain is built from TRBV7-2 and TRBJ2-2; D not certain. The CDR3 is 14 amino acids. The germline V gene encodes CDR1 SGHTA and CDR2 FQGNSA. V lost 4 bases to trimming and J lost 1 base, with 7 bases between them. Here the CDR3 DNA reads TGTGCCAGCAGCTCCCCTGTGAACACCGGGGAGCTGTTTTTT. Residues: CASSSPVNTGELFF.

The CDR3 nucleotides are TGCGCCAGCAGCTTGGACAGGTCCAATGAGCAGTTCTTC. Translating gives CASSLDRSNEQFF. The chain has TRBV5-1 and TRBJ2-1; a weak D match, TRBD1 (5 bases). The V gene lost 0 bases and the J gene lost 6 bases, with 7 bases spanning the gap. The V gene's germline CDR1 is SGHRS and CDR2 YFSETQ. This CDR3 is 13 amino acids long.

The V call is TRBV9, the J call TRBJ2-3; TRBD2 agrees at 12 bases. V lost 2 bases, J lost 4 bases, and 5 bases stayed unmatched. CDR1 and CDR2 from the germline V gene are SGDLS and YYNGEE. The CDR3 has 16 amino acids. This CDR3 is CASSVGTSGLSDTQYF. Here the CDR3 DNA reads TGTGCCAGCAGCGTCGGGACTAGCGGGCTCTCAGATACGCAGTATTTT.

V and J are TRBV19 and TRBJ1-1, with D hard to call. V was shortened by 6 bases and J by 4 bases, with 9 bases between the two germline ends. The CDR3 has 12 amino acids. Germline V lookup: CDR1 LNHDA, CDR2 SQIVND (reference sequence). The CDR3 loop is CASRGRSTEAFF. CDR3 nucleotide sequence: TGTGCCAGTAGAGGGAGGAGCACTGAAGCTTTCTTT.

The chain uses TRBV19 and TRBJ2-3; 11 nucleotides agree with TRBD2. The CDR3 runs 15 residues. J gave up 6 bases and V 7 bases, and 9 bases lay outside the gene matches. Germline loops: CDR1 LNHDA, CDR2 SQIVND (reference sequence). The CDR3 protein is CASTVVAGGPDTQYF. For the CDR3, the DNA is TGTGCCAGTACGGTCGTAGCGGGGGGGCCGGATACGCAGTATTTT.

This clone was seen a handful of times. The chain uses TRBV23-1 and TRBJ2-7; 14 bases are shared with TRBD2. TRBV23-1 qualifies as an ORF whose function is uncertain. J was trimmed by 4 bases and V by 6 bases; bases with no gene match: 5. The CDR3 extends over 15 amino acids. CDR3 loop: CASRRLAGGQYEQYF. The CDR3 DNA sequence: TGCGCCAGCAGGCGACTAGCGGGGGGGCAGTACGAGCAGTACTTC.